This T cell receptor beta chain appears in the sequencing data of a study of T cell responses to AZD1222 COVID-19 vaccine. Study-level background: Pooled in the analysis were second doses at about 4 or about 12 weeks. Findings and caveats of the study: In the spike-specific TCR repertoire, nearly half reportedly target unmutated variant regions. The peak T cell response came first, and repertoires were sampled only after it.

The CDR3 loop spans 15 amino acids. Looked up from germline, CDR1 is SNHLY and CDR2 is FYNNEI. V was trimmed by 4 bases and J by 7 bases, leaving 16 bases between them. Of note for this clone: The antigen is not known.

The table came from immunoSEQ multiplex PCR; TCRdb's copy has only in-frame clones and leaves some out. The sample holds 75,000 to 95,000 clones, nearly 90% seen once. This chain uses TRBV2 with TRBJ1-4; TRBD1 might be the D (5 bases). This clonotype was sampled from an adult in good health. The sample in question was peripheral blood, obtained on day 0 of AZD1222 vaccination. The chain's CDR3 is CASSGTGLPGEKLFF. The CDR3 bases are TGTGCCAGCAGTGGGACGGGACTCCCGGGTGAAAAACTGTTTTTT.